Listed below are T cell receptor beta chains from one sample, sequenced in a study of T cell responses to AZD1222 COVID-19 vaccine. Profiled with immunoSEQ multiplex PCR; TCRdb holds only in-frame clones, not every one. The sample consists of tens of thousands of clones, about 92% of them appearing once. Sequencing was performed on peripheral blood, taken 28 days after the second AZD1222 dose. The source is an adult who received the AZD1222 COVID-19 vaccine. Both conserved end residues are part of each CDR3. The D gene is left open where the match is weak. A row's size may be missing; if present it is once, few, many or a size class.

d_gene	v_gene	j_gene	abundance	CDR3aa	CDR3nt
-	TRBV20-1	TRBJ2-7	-	CSANIPYEQYF	TGCAGTGCGAATATTCCGTACGAGCAGTACTTC
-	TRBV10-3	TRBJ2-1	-	CAISDGQNKYNEQFF	TGTGCCATCAGTGACGGACAGAACAAATACAATGAGCAGTTCTTC
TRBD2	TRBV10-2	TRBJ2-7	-	CASSEGLARTYEQYF	TGCGCCAGCAGCGAAGGACTAGCGAGAACCTACGAGCAGTACTTC
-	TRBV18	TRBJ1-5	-	CASSKPGLQSNQPQHF	TGTGCCAGCTCCAAACCAGGCCTACAGAGCAATCAGCCCCAGCATTTT
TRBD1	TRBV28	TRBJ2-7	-	CASSVVPGGPYEQYF	TGTGCCAGCAGCGTCGTTCCAGGGGGACCCTACGAGCAGTACTTC
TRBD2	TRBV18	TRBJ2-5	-	CASSHSSSGVYQETQYF	TGTGCCAGCTCTCATTCCTCTAGCGGGGTATACCAAGAGACCCAGTACTTC
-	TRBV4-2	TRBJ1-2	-	CASSSVGGIGGYTF	TGTGCCAGCAGCTCAGTAGGGGGGATTGGTGGCTACACCTTC
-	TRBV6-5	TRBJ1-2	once	CASSYSAENYGYTF	TGTGCCAGCAGTTACTCGGCGGAGAACTATGGCTACACCTTC
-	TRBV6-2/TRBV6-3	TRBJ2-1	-	CASSNVMVEQFF	TGTGCCAGCAGTAACGTCATGGTTGAGCAGTTCTTC
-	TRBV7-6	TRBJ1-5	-	CASSLLAGTGNQPQHF	TGTGCCAGCAGCTTGCTTGCGGGAACGGGGAATCAGCCCCAGCATTTT
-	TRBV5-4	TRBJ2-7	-	CASSRTGTKTYEQYF	TGTGCCAGCAGCCGAACCGGGACAAAGACCTACGAGCAGTACTTC
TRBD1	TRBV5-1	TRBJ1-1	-	CASSTRQGRNRNTEAFF	TGCGCCAGCAGCACACGACAGGGTAGGAATAGAAACACTGAAGCTTTCTTT
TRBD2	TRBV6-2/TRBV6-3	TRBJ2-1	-	CASSLVGGGVNEQFF	TGTGCCAGCAGTTTGGTCGGCGGGGGGGTCAATGAGCAGTTCTTC
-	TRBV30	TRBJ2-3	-	CAWGLSTDTQYF	TGTGCCTGGGGACTTAGCACAGATACGCAGTATTTT
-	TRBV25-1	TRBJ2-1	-	CASRTAGSSYNEQFF	TGTGCCAGCAGGACAGCAGGGAGCTCCTACAATGAGCAGTTCTTC
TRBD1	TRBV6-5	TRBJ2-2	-	CASIEARGLTGELFF	TGTGCCAGCATCGAGGCCAGGGGGCTTACCGGGGAGCTGTTTTTT
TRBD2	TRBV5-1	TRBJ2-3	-	CASREGLASDTQYF	TGCGCCAGCAGGGAAGGACTAGCGTCTGATACGCAGTATTTT
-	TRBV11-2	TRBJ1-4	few	CASSLDRINEKLFF	TGTGCCAGCAGCTTAGACCGGATTAATGAAAAACTGTTTTTT
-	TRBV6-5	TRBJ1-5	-	CASRLKDSNQPQHF	TGTGCCAGCAGATTGAAAGATAGCAATCAGCCCCAGCATTTT
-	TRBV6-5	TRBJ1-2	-	CASSYYQGGYGYTF	TGTGCCAGCAGTTACTATCAGGGCGGCTATGGCTACACCTTC
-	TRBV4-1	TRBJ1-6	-	CASSQGSYNSPLHF	TGCGCCAGCAGCCAGGGGTCCTATAATTCACCCCTCCACTTT
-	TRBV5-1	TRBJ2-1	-	CASSFDSLNEQFF	TGCGCCAGCAGCTTTGACAGTCTCAATGAGCAGTTCTTC
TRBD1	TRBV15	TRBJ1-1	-	CATSERTGPYMDEAFF	TGTGCCACCAGCGAGCGGACAGGGCCCTACATGGATGAAGCTTTCTTT
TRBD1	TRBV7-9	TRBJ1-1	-	CASSLGDRVNTEAFF	TGTGCCAGCAGCTTAGGGGACAGGGTGAACACTGAAGCTTTCTTT
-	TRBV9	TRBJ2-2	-	CASSVGFRGGELFF	TGTGCCAGCAGCGTAGGTTTCAGGGGCGGGGAGCTGTTTTTT
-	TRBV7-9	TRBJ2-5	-	CASSLALNPGAGETQYF	TGTGCCAGCAGCTTAGCGTTAAACCCAGGGGCGGGGGAGACCCAGTACTTC
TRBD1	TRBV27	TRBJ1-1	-	CASSLIGRGVPEAFF	TGTGCCAGCAGTTTAATCGGCAGGGGGGTGCCTGAAGCTTTCTTT
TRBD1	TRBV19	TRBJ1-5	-	CASKRDRGVYNNQPQHF	TGTGCCAGTAAAAGAGACAGGGGGGTTTATAACAATCAGCCCCAGCATTTT
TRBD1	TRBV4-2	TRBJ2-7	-	CASSPVGTGTYEQYF	TGTGCCAGCAGCCCAGTGGGGACAGGCACCTACGAGCAGTACTTC
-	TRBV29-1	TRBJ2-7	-	CSVVGQSYEQYF	TGCAGCGTTGTTGGCCAAAGCTACGAGCAGTACTTC
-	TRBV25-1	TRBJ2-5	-	CASSEIGTVQETQYF	TGTGCCAGCAGTGAAATCGGGACGGTTCAAGAGACCCAGTACTTC
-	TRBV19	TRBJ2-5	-	CASSFSGIETQYF	TGTGCCAGTAGTTTCTCAGGGATAGAGACCCAGTACTTC
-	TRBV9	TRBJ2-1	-	CASSGAVSYNEQFF	TGTGCCAGCAGCGGAGCGGTGTCCTACAATGAGCAGTTCTTC
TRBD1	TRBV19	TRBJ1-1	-	CASSIRDRGNTEAFF	TGTGCCAGTAGTATAAGGGACAGGGGGAACACTGAAGCTTTCTTT
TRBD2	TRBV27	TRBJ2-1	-	CASAVAGAYNEQFF	TGTGCCAGCGCCGTAGCGGGGGCGTACAATGAGCAGTTCTTC
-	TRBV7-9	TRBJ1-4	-	CASSSPLATNEKLFF	TGTGCCAGCAGCTCCCCTTTGGCAACTAATGAAAAACTGTTTTTT
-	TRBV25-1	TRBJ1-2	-	CASSGGQDVYGYTF	TGTGCCAGCAGTGGGGGTCAGGACGTCTATGGCTACACCTTC
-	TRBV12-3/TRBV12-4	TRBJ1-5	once	CASRYVDQPQHF	TGTGCCTCGCGGTATGTCGATCAGCCCCAGCATTTT
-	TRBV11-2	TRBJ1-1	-	CASSWTENTEAFF	TGTGCCAGCAGCTGGACAGAGAACACTGAAGCTTTCTTT
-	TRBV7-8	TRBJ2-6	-	CASSSPNTPGRGANVLTF	TGTGCCAGCAGCTCCCCCAACACCCCGGGGCGCGGGGCCAACGTCCTGACTTTC
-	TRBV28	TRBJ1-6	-	CASSGGAAGSPLHF	TGTGCCAGCAGTGGGGGCGCGGCAGGCTCACCCCTCCACTTT
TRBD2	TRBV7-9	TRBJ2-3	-	CASSHPLAGLSTDTQYF	TGTGCCAGCAGCCACCCCTTAGCGGGTCTTAGCACAGATACGCAGTATTTT
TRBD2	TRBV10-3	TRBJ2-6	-	CAISESRASGDSGANVLTF	TGTGCCATCAGTGAGTCCCGAGCTAGCGGGGATTCTGGGGCCAACGTCCTGACTTTC
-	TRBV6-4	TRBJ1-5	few	CASSETAYQPQHF	TGTGCCAGCAGTGAAACAGCATATCAGCCCCAGCATTTT
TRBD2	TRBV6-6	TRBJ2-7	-	CASSYRLASYEQYF	TGTGCCAGCAGTTACCGACTAGCGTCCTACGAGCAGTACTTC
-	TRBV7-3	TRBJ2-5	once	CASSSSGTKKETQYF	TGTGCCAGCAGCTCGTCCGGGACGAAAAAAGAGACCCAGTACTTC
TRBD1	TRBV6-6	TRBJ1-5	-	CASTDRGHNQPQHF	TGTGCCAGCACGGACAGGGGGCATAATCAGCCCCAGCATTTT
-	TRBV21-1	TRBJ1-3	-	CASSKMVLLRGGNTIYF	TGTGCCAGCAGCAAAATGGTTTTACTTAGGGGAGGAAACACCATATATTTT
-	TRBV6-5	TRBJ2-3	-	CASSYSGLGIKDTQYF	TGTGCCAGCAGTTACTCAGGGCTAGGGATTAAAGATACGCAGTATTTT
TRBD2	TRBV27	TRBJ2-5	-	CASSLSLAGGLETQYF	TGTGCCAGCAGTTTAAGTCTAGCGGGGGGGCTCGAGACCCAGTACTTC
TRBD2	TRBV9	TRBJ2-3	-	CASSVSGKKDTQYF	TGTGCCAGCAGCGTTAGCGGGAAGAAAGATACGCAGTATTTT
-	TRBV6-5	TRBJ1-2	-	CAIGTPGGYTF	TGTGCCATTGGGACCCCGGGGGGCTACACCTTC
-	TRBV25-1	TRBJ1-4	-	CASGRGLTNEKLFF	TGTGCCAGCGGAAGAGGATTGACTAATGAAAAACTGTTTTTT
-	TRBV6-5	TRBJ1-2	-	CASRPGQNYGYTF	TGTGCCAGCAGACCCGGACAGAACTATGGCTACACCTTC
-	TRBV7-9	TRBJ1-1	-	CASSLANRATEAFF	TGTGCCAGCAGCCTAGCGAACAGGGCAACTGAAGCTTTCTTT
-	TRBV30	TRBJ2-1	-	CAWRPTERGSYNEQFF	TGTGCCTGGAGGCCCACAGAACGGGGCTCCTACAATGAGCAGTTCTTC
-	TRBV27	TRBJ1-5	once	CASSYGAGAQPQHF	TGTGCCAGCAGTTACGGGGCAGGAGCTCAGCCCCAGCATTTT
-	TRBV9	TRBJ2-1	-	CASSLRGLSNEQFF	TGTGCCAGCAGCCTTAGGGGACTCTCCAATGAGCAGTTCTTC